Shown below are 2 T cell receptor beta chains from a single sample sequenced in a study of cytomegalovirus exposure and HLA in healthy donors. The PCR ran on 60 Vbeta and 13 Jbeta primers. Repertoires were generated with immunoSEQ multiplex PCR, while TCRdb's copy carries only in-frame clones and drops some. The table lists about 180,000 clones, just under 80% of them singletons. The material sequenced was PBMCs. The receptors were gathered from a man aged 30 to 45 in good health and CMV-seronegative.

The CDR3 spells CASYIRGGNYGYTF. Written as DNA, the CDR3 is TGTGCCAGCTACATCAGGGGCGGGAACTATGGCTACACCTTC. The rearrangement uses TRBV6-1 and TRBJ1-2, with D maybe TRBD1 (6 bases). The germline V gene has CDR1 MNHNS and CDR2 SASEGT. V shed 8 bases and J shed 2 bases, with 15 bases lying between them. The CDR3 loop spans 14 amino acids.

CDR3 bases: TGTGCCAGCAGTTACTCGCTTCCGGGAGGACGTGAAAAACTGTTTTTT. As protein: CASSYSLPGGREKLFF. This chain links TRBV6-5 with TRBJ1-4; no firm D call. V was trimmed by 0 bases and J by 7 bases, leaving 15 bases between them. Germline V lookup: CDR1 MNHEY, CDR2 SVGAGI. The length of the CDR3 is 16 residues.